Below, one T cell receptor (beta chain) is given with its context. The data originate from a study of siplizumab effects on memory and regulatory T cells. Germline V gene data show CDR1 as MNHEY and CDR2 as SMNVEV (reference sequence). CDR3 length: 14 residues. V was pared by 7 bases and J by 9 bases, with 22 bases between. The assay covered 100,000 or so TCR templates per sample. TCRdb's table, derived via immunoSEQ multiplex PCR, lists solely in-frame clones and lacks some. The sample shows tens of thousands of clones, over 95% of them seen only once. The sequencing input was naive CD4+ T cells sorted from blood. This clonotype was sampled from a human donor in good health. The chain links TRBV27 to TRBJ2-7; D tentatively fits TRBD1 or TRBD2 (5 bases each). In nucleotides, the CDR3 is TGTGCCAGCAATCCGGGACCGGCCCTTGGTGGGCAGTACTTC. As protein: CASNPGPALGGQYF.